Shown below are 31 T cell receptor beta chains from a single sample sequenced in a study of response to subunit inactivated influenza vaccine. TCRdb called the RT-PCR reads again in MiXCR, with one record for every CDR3 protein. In the table there are about 830,000 distinct CDR3 sequences, approximately 17% of which are singletons. The sample in question was PBMCs from blood, obtained less than 6 days after vaccination. These receptors all come from a man aged 45-65 years who received an inactivated influenza vaccine.

This clonotype was recorded many times. The V gene is TRBV6-5, the J gene TRBJ2-7, with D perhaps assigned TRBD1 or TRBD2 (5 bases each). Trimming took 2 bases from V and 3 from J, leaving 8 bases between them. The CDR3 spans 13 residues. Looked up from germline, CDR1 is MNHEY and CDR2 is SVGAGI. The CDR3 loop reads CASSYGAGYEQYF. The CDR3, as DNA: TGTGCCAGCAGTTACGGGGCGGGCTACGAGCAGTACTTC.

The J gene is TRBJ1-4, the V gene TRBV7-8; D is undetermined. The germline CDR1 and CDR2 sequences are SGHVS and FQNEAQ. Trimming left V 1 base short and J 7 bases short, with 4 bases between. The CDR3 contains 12 residues. CDR3 sequence (DNA): TGTGCCAGCAGCTTAGTGGCTGAAAAACTGTTTTTT. Residues: CASSLVAEKLFF. Based on the CDR3 plus reference TRBV7-8 and TRBJ1-4, the full variable domain is GAGVSQSPRYKVAKRGQDVALRCDPISGHVSLFWYQQALGQGPEFLTYFQNEAQLDKSGLPSDRFFAERPEGSVSTLKIQRTQQEDSAVYLCASSLVAEKLFFGSGTQLSVL.

The gene calls are TRBV3-1 and TRBJ1-5; D not certain. CDR3 size: 15 residues. Trimming removed 5 bases from V and 0 bases from J, with 11 bases in between. The germline V gene has CDR1 LGHDT and CDR2 YNNKEL (reference sequence). DNA of the CDR3: TGTGCCAGCAGCGCCGCCCGGGATAGCAATCAGCCCCAGCATTTT. Protein: CASSAARDSNQPQHF.

This clonotype was counted only a few times. The genes are TRBV10-3 and TRBJ2-1; D is undetermined. The CDR3 extends over 12 amino acids. Trimming shortened V by 3 bases and J by 15 bases, and 15 bases separated the two germline ends. Germline lookup yields CDR1 ENHRY and CDR2 SYGVKD. The CDR3 coding sequence is TGTGCCATCAGTGAAGGTCGAAACCAATTGTTCTTC. It is translated as CAISEGRNQLFF.

This clonotype has just a few counts. V gene TRBV20-1 combines with J gene TRBJ1-3; no reliable D call. CDR1 DFQATT and CDR2 SNEGSKA come from the germline V gene (reference sequence). The CDR3 is made up of 14 amino acids. The CDR3: CSVLIGPSGNTIYF. CDR3 DNA: TGCAGCGTACTTATTGGACCCTCTGGAAACACCATATATTTT.

The J gene is TRBJ2-3, the V gene TRBV29-1; 7 bases are a match to TRBD2. The V gene end was trimmed by 4 bases and the J gene end by 3 bases; junction bases not matched to a gene: 7. The CDR3 extends over 14 amino acids. Germline values: CDR1 SQVTM, CDR2 ANQGSEA. The chain's CDR3 is CSVVGLVFTDTQYF. The CDR3 DNA reads TGCAGCGTTGTAGGACTAGTCTTTACAGATACGCAGTATTTT.

The CDR3 protein is CASSSGRTYGYTF. The CDR3 nucleotides read TGTGCCAGCAGTTCGGGACGGACCTATGGCTACACCTTC. The rearrangement links TRBV12-3 or TRBV12-4 to TRBJ1-2; possible D gene TRBD1, 5 bases. Trimming shortened V by 4 bases and J by 4 bases, and 10 bases separated the two germline ends. The CDR3 contains 13 residues.

With respect to this clonotype: One end of the junction fails to match germline, which may point to a read error. V and J are TRBV28 and TRBJ2-5; D is ambiguous. CDR3 length: 13 amino acids. The V gene's germline CDR1 is MDHEN and CDR2 SYDVKM. In DNA form, the CDR3 reads TGTGCCAGCAGTTCGGCCCAAGGAGAGACCCAGTATTTC. It translates to CASSSAQGETQYF.

The chain combines TRBV4-2 with TRBJ2-1; D uncertain. This CDR3 contains 14 residues. Trimming removed 0 bases at V and 6 bases at J, with 9 bases between. The germline gives CDR1 LGHNA, CDR2 YNFKEQ. The DNA of the CDR3 is TGTGCCAGCAGCCAAGATCCGACCCTCAATGAGCAGTTCTTC. Translation: CASSQDPTLNEQFF.

This clonotype showed up just a few times. The chain is built from TRBV13 and TRBJ1-1, with 8 nucleotides matching TRBD1. Trimming cost V 5 bases and J 6 bases; bases outside gene matches: 8. This CDR3 contains 14 residues. Germline CDR1 PRHDT, CDR2 FYEKMQ (reference sequence). The CDR3 loop is CASSDLRGLAEAFF. The CDR3 DNA reads TGTGCCAGCAGCGACCTCAGGGGGCTCGCTGAAGCTTTCTTT.

This clonotype has only a few counts. The chain carries TRBV6-1 and TRBJ1-1; TRBD1 aligns across 12 bases. The trim removed 4 bases at V and 4 bases at J, leaving 4 bases unmatched. This CDR3 comprises 15 residues. CDR1 is MNHNS, CDR2 SASEGT, per germline. The CDR3 spells CASSVGQGAVTEAFF. CDR3 nucleotide sequence: TGTGCCAGCAGTGTGGGACAGGGGGCAGTCACTGAAGCTTTCTTT.

In this sample, this clonotype turned up a few times. V is TRBV5-1 and J is TRBJ2-7; 10 bases match TRBD2. V shed 1 base, J shed 6 bases, and the junction held 7 bases outside the gene matches. Germline V gene lookup returns CDR1 SGHRS and CDR2 YFSETQ. The CDR3 runs to 15 residues. The CDR3 region has the DNA TGCGCCAGCAGCTTGAGCTTAGCGGGAGGCTCCGAGCAGTACTTC. It yields the protein CASSLSLAGGSEQYF.

This clonotype was counted a few times. The chain's CDR3 is CASSPLRGVHGYTF. DNA for the CDR3: TGTGCCAGCAGTCCCCTGCGGGGGGTCCATGGCTACACCTTC. This chain uses TRBV12-3 or TRBV12-4 with TRBJ1-2; possibly TRBD1 for D (5 bases). This CDR3 comprises 14 residues. The V and J ends lost 5 bases and 6 bases respectively, with 16 bases between them.

This clonotype was observed a few times. The DNA of the CDR3 is TGTGCCAGCAGCTTAATGGGACTAGCGGTAAACTACGAGCAGTACTTC. It specifies CASSLMGLAVNYEQYF. This chain connects TRBV11-2 to TRBJ2-7, with 11 bases matching TRBD2. V was pared by 2 bases and J by 3 bases, with 6 bases of the junction left unmatched. This CDR3 spans 16 amino acids. CDR1 is SGHAT, CDR2 FQNNGV, per germline. Based on the CDR3 plus reference TRBV11-2 and TRBJ2-7, the full variable domain is EAGVAQSPRYKIIEKRQSVAFWCNPISGHATLYWYQQILGQGPKLLIQFQNNGVVDDSQLPKDRFSAERLKGVDSTLKIQPAKLEDSAVYLCASSLMGLAVNYEQYFGPGTRLTVT.

The CDR3 DNA reads as TGTGCCACCATGGACAGTTACAATGAGCAGTTCTTC. Amino acids: CATMDSYNEQFF. The V and J genes are TRBV24-1 and TRBJ2-1; a possible D gene is TRBD1 (6 bases). CDR1 is KGHDR, CDR2 SFDVKD, per germline. The CDR3 is made up of 12 amino acids. V dropped 8 bases and J dropped 4 bases, with 8 bases sitting between them.

This clonotype showed up just a few times. The V gene is TRBV7-9, the J gene TRBJ2-3; D may be TRBD1 or TRBD2 (5 bases each). V lost 5 bases, J lost 1 base, and 13 bases lay in between. Germline values: CDR1 SEHNR, CDR2 FQNEAQ (reference sequence). There are 15 residues in the CDR3. The CDR3 nucleotides are TGTGCCAGCAGCCCCGGGACCGACCGCACAGATACGCAGTATTTT. Its protein is CASSPGTDRTDTQYF.

The chain is built from TRBV3-1 and TRBJ2-7; 9 bases fit TRBD2. The trim removed 2 bases at V and 3 bases at J, leaving 8 bases unmatched. CDR1 LGHDT and CDR2 YNNKEL come from the germline V gene (reference sequence). The CDR3 consists of 16 residues. The CDR3 region is CASSQRPGTSSYEQYF. The CDR3 DNA sequence: TGTGCCAGCAGCCAAAGACCCGGGACTAGCAGCTACGAGCAGTACTTC.

The chain combines TRBV3-1 with TRBJ2-7; 10 bases are a match to TRBD1. Germline V CDR1 and CDR2: LGHDT, YNNKEL (reference sequence). The CDR3 contains 17 residues. The junction had 13 bases not matched to a gene; V was cut back by 1 base and J by 7 bases. The CDR3, as DNA: TGTGCCAGCAGCCAAGGGACAGGGGGAATGGCCACCGGGGAGCAGTACTTC. This translates into CASSQGTGGMATGEQYF.

The chain uses TRBV20-1 and TRBJ2-3, with 9 bases lining up with TRBD2. Germline lookup yields CDR1 DFQATT and CDR2 SNEGSKA (reference sequence). This CDR3 comprises 15 residues. V dropped 6 bases and J dropped 3; count of bases not matched to a gene: 10. CDR3 sequence: CSAYLAGVRTDTQYF. In DNA form, the CDR3 reads TGCAGTGCCTACTTAGCGGGAGTTAGGACAGATACGCAGTATTTT.

For the CDR3, the DNA is TGTGCCAGCACCTCCCCAGCGGGGGGGTTCTACGAGCAGTACTTC. Residues: CASTSPAGGFYEQYF. V gene TRBV6-1 combines with J gene TRBJ2-7, with 10 bases identical to TRBD2. This CDR3 has 15 residues. CDR1 MNHNS and CDR2 SASEGT come from the germline V gene. The V gene end was trimmed by 7 bases and the J gene end by 3 bases; junction bases not matched to a gene: 9.

This clonotype was counted many times. This rearrangement joins TRBV10-3 to TRBJ2-2, with D unresolved. Trimming pared 7 bases from V and 0 bases from J, leaving 9 bases between. The germline V gene has CDR1 ENHRY and CDR2 SYGVKD. This CDR3 is 14 amino acids long. CDR3 nucleotides: TGTGCCATCACTCAGCATGCGAACACCGGGGAGCTGTTTTTT. Its protein product is CAITQHANTGELFF.

In its sample, this clonotype was seen many times. For the CDR3, the DNA is TGCGCCAGCAGCCAAGCGATCGGGAACTACGAGCAGTACTTC. This translates into CASSQAIGNYEQYF. V gene TRBV4-3 combines with J gene TRBJ2-7; the D gene is possibly TRBD2 (5 bases). The CDR3 runs to 14 residues. Germline loops: CDR1 LGHNA, CDR2 YSLEER. Trimming pared 1 base from V and 3 bases from J, leaving 10 bases between.

The chain carries TRBV20-1 and TRBJ2-7, with no clear D. CDR1 DFQATT and CDR2 SNEGSKA come from the germline V gene (reference sequence). Trimming pared 5 bases from V and 3 bases from J, leaving 17 bases between. The CDR3 totals 14 residues. The CDR3 DNA reads TGCAGTGCTCAGCAACCAACGGGTATCTACGAGCAGTACTTC. Translation gives CSAQQPTGIYEQYF.

In its sample, this clonotype was seen many times. V usage is TRBV12-3 or TRBV12-4 and J usage is TRBJ1-2; no reliable D call. The CDR3 loop spans 15 amino acids. Trimming left V 2 bases short and J 5 bases short, with 15 bases between. CDR3 coding DNA: TGTGCCAGCAGTTTACTCCCGGACGGTGCGTATGGCTACACCTTC. Its protein is CASSLLPDGAYGYTF.

The CDR3 protein is CASTVPTGREQFF. The CDR3 DNA reads TGTGCCAGCACCGTTCCCACTGGACGAGAGCAGTTCTTC. This chain joins TRBV28 and TRBJ2-1; D is unresolved. Looked up from germline, CDR1 is MDHEN and CDR2 is SYDVKM. There are 13 residues in the CDR3. V was pared by 7 bases and J by 10 bases, with 17 bases between.

This clonotype was seen many times. The V gene is TRBV6-1, the J gene TRBJ2-1, with a weak D call TRBD2 (5 bases). The ends were cut back, 7 bases at V and 1 base at J, with 8 bases in the middle. Germline lookup yields CDR1 MNHNS and CDR2 SASEGT. The CDR3 spans 13 residues. The CDR3 region has the DNA TGTGCCAGCACCCGGGGTTCCTACAATGAGCAGTTCTTC. Its translation is CASTRGSYNEQFF.

This clonotype was observed a handful of times. The V and J genes are TRBV30 and TRBJ1-6; D ambiguous. CDR1 and CDR2 from the germline V gene are GTSNPN and SVGIG (reference sequence). Trimming stripped 3 bases from V and 12 bases from J, with 12 bases between. This CDR3 spans 12 amino acids. CDR3 sequence (DNA): TGTGCCTGGAGCCGGGTAGTCGAACCCCTCCACTTT. Translated: CAWSRVVEPLHF.

The V gene is TRBV7-2, the J gene TRBJ2-5; 11 bases map to TRBD2. This CDR3 is 14 amino acids long. Germline V gene lookup returns CDR1 SGHTA and CDR2 FQGNSA. The V gene end was trimmed by 6 bases and the J gene end by 6 bases; junction bases not matched to a gene: 6. CDR3 region: CASRLSGGEKTQYF. CDR3 DNA sequence: TGTGCCAGCAGGCTTAGCGGGGGGGAAAAGACCCAGTACTTC.

The sample holds a few counts of this clonotype. The chain employs TRBV11-2 and TRBJ2-1; no definite D call. Germline loops: CDR1 SGHAT, CDR2 FQNNGV. V lost 6 bases, J lost 4 bases, and 7 bases lay in between. CDR3 length equals 12 residues. CDR3 amino acids: CASRGKYNEQFF. DNA of the CDR3: TGTGCCAGCAGAGGAAAATACAATGAGCAGTTCTTC.

CDR3 protein: CASSSPGQEYGYTF. CDR3 DNA sequence: TGTGCCAGCAGTTCCCCCGGACAGGAATATGGCTACACCTTC. V is TRBV12-3 or TRBV12-4 and J is TRBJ1-2, with 7 positions matching TRBD1. The CDR3 totals 14 residues. Trimming at V came to 4 bases and at J to 5 bases, leaving 7 bases not matched to a gene.

The rearrangement joins TRBV24-1 to TRBJ2-2, with D perhaps matching TRBD2 (5 bases). The germline V gene has CDR1 KGHDR and CDR2 SFDVKD. The V end lost 6 bases, the J end lost 9 bases, and 19 bases lay between the germline ends. The CDR3 is made up of 15 amino acids. The CDR3 region is CATSSADYKDRELFF. The CDR3 region has the DNA TGTGCCACCAGTTCAGCCGACTACAAAGACAGGGAGCTGTTTTTT.